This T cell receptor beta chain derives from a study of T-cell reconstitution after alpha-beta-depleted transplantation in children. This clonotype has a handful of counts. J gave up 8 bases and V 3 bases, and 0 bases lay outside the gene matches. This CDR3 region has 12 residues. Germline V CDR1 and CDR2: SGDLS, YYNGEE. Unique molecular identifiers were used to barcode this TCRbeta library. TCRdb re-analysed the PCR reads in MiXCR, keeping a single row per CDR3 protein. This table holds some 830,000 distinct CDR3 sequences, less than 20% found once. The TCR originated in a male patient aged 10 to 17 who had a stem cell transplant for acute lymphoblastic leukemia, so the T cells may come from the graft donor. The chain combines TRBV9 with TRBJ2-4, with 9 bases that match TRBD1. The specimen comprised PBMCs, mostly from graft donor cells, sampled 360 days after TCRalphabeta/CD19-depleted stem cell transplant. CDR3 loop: CASSGTGDIQYF. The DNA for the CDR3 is TGTGCCAGCAGCGGGACAGGGGACATTCAGTACTTC.